Listed below are T cell receptor beta chains from one sample, sequenced in a study of cytomegalovirus exposure and HLA in healthy donors. TCRdb's copy holds only in-frame clones and misses some; the assay was immunoSEQ multiplex PCR. Seen here are more than 100,000 clones, approximately 8.9% observed once, and the top ten hold about 7.5%. The sequenced material came from PBMCs. The receptors stem from a woman aged 40-49 years in good health and CMV-seropositive. CDR3s include the opening cysteine and the closing phenylalanine or tryptophan. D genes are given only for firm matches. The size entry is marked missing in some rows and otherwise reads once, few, many or a size class.

V: TRBV7-9
J: TRBJ1-1
size: NA
length: 14
D: NA
CDR3: CASSPPLWNTEAFF
DNA: TGTGCCAGCAGCCCCCCCTTATGGAACACTGAAGCTTTCTTT

V: TRBV19
J: TRBJ1-1
size: NA
length: 15
D: TRBD1
CDR3: CASSPRQGGNTEAFF
DNA: TGTGCCAGTAGTCCTCGACAGGGAGGAAACACTGAAGCTTTCTTT

V: TRBV7-9
J: TRBJ1-2
size: few
length: 14
D: TRBD1
CDR3: CASSPDRGPYGYTF
DNA: TGTGCCAGCAGCCCGGACAGGGGGCCCTATGGCTACACCTTC

V: TRBV5-6
J: TRBJ2-7
size: NA
length: 15
D: NA
CDR3: CASSTNGGTQYEQYF
DNA: TGTGCCAGCAGCACAAACGGGGGGACACAATACGAGCAGTACTTC

V: TRBV10-3
J: TRBJ1-5
size: NA
length: 14
D: TRBD1
CDR3: CATQGVKSNQPQHF
DNA: TGTGCCACACAGGGGGTGAAAAGCAATCAGCCCCAGCATTTT

V: TRBV2
J: TRBJ2-7
size: few
length: 13
D: TRBD2
CDR3: CASRSGGIYEQYF
DNA: TGTGCCAGCAGGTCGGGGGGGATCTACGAGCAGTACTTC

V: TRBV5-1
J: TRBJ1-2
size: NA
length: 16
D: NA
CDR3: CASSLGAQGQNYGYTF
DNA: TGCGCCAGCAGCTTGGGGGCGCAGGGGCAGAACTATGGCTACACCTTC

V: TRBV5-1
J: TRBJ1-4
size: NA
length: 16
D: NA
CDR3: CASSPEAGPIGEKLFF
DNA: TGCGCCAGCAGCCCGGAAGCGGGGCCAATCGGTGAAAAACTGTTTTTT

V: TRBV18
J: TRBJ2-1
size: NA
length: 17
D: TRBD2
CDR3: CASSPELAGGGRDEQFF
DNA: TGTGCCAGCTCACCCGAGCTAGCGGGGGGAGGACGTGATGAGCAGTTCTTC

V: TRBV19
J: TRBJ1-4
size: few
length: 17
D: TRBD1
CDR3: CASSSEDRGTTNEKLFF
DNA: TGTGCCAGTAGTTCCGAAGACAGGGGGACAACTAATGAAAAACTGTTTTTT